This T cell receptor (beta chain) emerged from a study of cytomegalovirus exposure and HLA in healthy donors. Study at large: In a later analysis, it was reported that the approximately 120 validation repertoires had been produced on the same platform as the 670 or so repertoires belonging to the first cohort. Broader study findings: The study flagged around 150 TCR beta chains as cytomegalovirus-associated. Rarity held for most TCR sequences, but there were some public TCRs that occurred in many donors.

This clone showed up just a few times. Its specificity is unknown. The CDR3 spans 14 residues. Trimming removed 4 bases from V and 0 bases from J, with 10 bases in between. Germline values: CDR1 SQVTM, CDR2 ANQGSEA. The donors were part of the roughly 120-subject validation cohort, which stood apart from the roughly 680-subject first cohort. The method was immunoSEQ multiplex PCR; TCRdb's version includes in-frame clones alone and lacks a portion of them. The sample carries around 300,000 clones, 65% to 90% recorded once. The chain is built from TRBV29-1 and TRBJ1-5, with a possible D match to TRBD1 (5 bases). Sequences were obtained from PBMCs. This clonotype was sampled from a woman aged 18-29 years in good health and CMV-seronegative. CDR3 DNA sequence: TGCAGCGTTGCGGACACAGCTAGCAATCAGCCCCAGCATTTT. The encoded protein is CSVADTASNQPQHF.